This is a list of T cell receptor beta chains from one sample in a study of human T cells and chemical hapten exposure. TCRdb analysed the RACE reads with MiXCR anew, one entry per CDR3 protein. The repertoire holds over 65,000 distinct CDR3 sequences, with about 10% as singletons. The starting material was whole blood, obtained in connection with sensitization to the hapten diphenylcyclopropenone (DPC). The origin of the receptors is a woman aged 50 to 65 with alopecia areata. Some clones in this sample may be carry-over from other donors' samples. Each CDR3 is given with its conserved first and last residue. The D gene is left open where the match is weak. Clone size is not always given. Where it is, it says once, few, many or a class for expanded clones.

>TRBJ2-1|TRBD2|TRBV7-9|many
CASSKMTSGKYNEQFF
TGTGCCAGCAGCAAAATGACTAGCGGGAAATACAATGAGCAGTTCTTC
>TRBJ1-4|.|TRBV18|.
CASSPTGNFNEKLFF
TGTGCCAGCTCACCGACAGGAAATTTTAATGAAAAACTGTTTTTT
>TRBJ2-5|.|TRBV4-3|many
CASSQIRRETQYF
TGCGCCAGCAGCCAAATCAGACGAGAGACCCAGTACTTC
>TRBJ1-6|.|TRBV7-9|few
CASSSSLGNSPLHF
TGTGCCAGCAGCTCCAGTTTGGGTAATTCACCCCTCCACTTT
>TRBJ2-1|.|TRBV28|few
CASSPSLGASSYNEQFF
TGTGCCAGCAGTCCATCCTTGGGCGCCAGCTCCTACAATGAGCAGTTCTTC
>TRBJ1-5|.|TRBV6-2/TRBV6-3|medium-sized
CASRSGPINQPQHF
TGTGCCAGCAGATCGGGACCGATCAATCAGCCCCAGCATTTT
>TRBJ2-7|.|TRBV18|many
CASSPWERTLNYEQYF
TGTGCCAGCTCACCTTGGGAACGGACCCTGAACTACGAGCAGTACTTC
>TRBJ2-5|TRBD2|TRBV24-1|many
CATSVRAGGLETQYF
TGTGCCACCAGTGTAAGGGCGGGGGGACTAGAGACCCAGTACTTC
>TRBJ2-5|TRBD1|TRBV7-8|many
CASSSRTGRETQYF
TGTGCCAGCAGCTCGCGGACAGGGAGGGAGACCCAGTACTTC
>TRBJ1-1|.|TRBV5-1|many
CASSRLGGSEAFF
TGCGCCAGCAGCCGGTTGGGGGGCTCTGAAGCTTTCTTT
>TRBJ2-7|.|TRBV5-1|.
CASSLVGQDLEQYF
TGCGCCAGCAGCTTGGTAGGGCAGGACCTCGAGCAGTACTTC
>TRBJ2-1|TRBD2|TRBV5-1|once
CASSSVASGSHNEQFF
TGCGCCAGCAGTAGCGTTGCTAGCGGGAGCCACAATGAGCAGTTCTTC
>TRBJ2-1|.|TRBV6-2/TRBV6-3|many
CASSYLPGLRGKVYNEQFF
TGTGCCAGCAGTTACCTCCCTGGGTTGCGGGGAAAAGTCTACAATGAGCAGTTCTTC
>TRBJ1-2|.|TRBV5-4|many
CASSPTTANYGYTF
TGTGCCAGCAGCCCAACCACCGCTAACTATGGCTACACCTTC
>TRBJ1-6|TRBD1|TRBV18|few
CASSRDSANSPLHF
TGTGCCAGCTCACGGGACAGTGCTAATTCACCCCTCCACTTT
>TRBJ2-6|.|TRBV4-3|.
CASSQEYGEGANVLTF
TGCGCCAGCAGCCAAGAATACGGGGAAGGGGCCAACGTCCTGACTTTC
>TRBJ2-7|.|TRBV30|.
CAWSRPYEQYF
TGTGCCTGGAGCAGGCCTTACGAGCAGTACTTC
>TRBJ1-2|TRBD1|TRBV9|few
CASSPRTGVRYGYTF
TGTGCCAGCAGCCCCCGGACAGGGGTGCGCTATGGCTACACCTTC
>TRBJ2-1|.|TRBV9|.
CASSSPSRPGEQFF
TGTGCCAGCAGCTCCCCTTCGCGGCCGGGTGAGCAGTTCTTC
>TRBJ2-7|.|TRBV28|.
CASSLEGPPHEQYF
TGTGCCAGCAGTTTAGAGGGACCCCCCCACGAGCAGTACTTC
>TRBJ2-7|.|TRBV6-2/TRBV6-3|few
CASRGGVARSYEQYF
TGTGCCAGCAGGGGCGGAGTAGCCCGCTCCTACGAGCAGTACTTC
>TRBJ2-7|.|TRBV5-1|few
CASSLGRVGVNYEQYF
TGCGCCAGCAGCTTGGGCCGCGTAGGGGTAAACTACGAGCAGTACTTC
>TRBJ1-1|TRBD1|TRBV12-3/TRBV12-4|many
CASTIGGLNTEAFF
TGTGCCAGCACCATAGGGGGCTTGAACACTGAAGCTTTCTTT
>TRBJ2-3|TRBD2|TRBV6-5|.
CASRWLAGGTDTQYF
TGTGCCAGCAGGTGGCTAGCGGGGGGCACAGATACGCAGTATTTT